This entry describes one T cell receptor beta chain. The antigen is unknown. The sample originates from a study of beta chain features in type 1 diabetes. Study details: Sorted cell examination encompassed approximately 110 million cells across all samples. Points from the study as a whole: Shorter templates may be favored by PCR, equally so in patients and controls.

V lost 5 bases and J lost 1; bases outside the gene matches: 7. The germline V gene has CDR1 SQVTM and CDR2 ANQGSEA. This CDR3 is 14 amino acids long. Since all of the isolated RNA was reverse transcribed, expressed TCRB transcripts were what got sequenced. Method: immunoSEQ multiplex PCR; TCRdb's copy keeps in-frame clones and lacks some. The sample holds approximately 380,000 clones, less than 15% seen once. Every participating donor gave one draw, a heparinised blood sample averaging about 100 mL. The sample taken for sequencing was naive CD4+ T cells from blood. The sequence derives from a woman younger than 35 in good health. The chain joins TRBV29-1 to TRBJ1-1; 7 bases agree with TRBD1. CDR3 amino acids: CSVKGQPRNTEAFF. As DNA, the CDR3 is TGCAGCGTTAAGGGACAGCCAAGGAACACTGAAGCTTTCTTT. Complete variable domain (other parts from reference TRBV29-1 and TRBJ1-1): SAVISQKPSRDICQRGTSLTIQCQVDSQVTMMFWYRQQPGQSLTLIATANQGSEATYESGFVIDKFPISRPNLTFSTLTVSNMSPEDSSIYLCSVKGQPRNTEAFFGQGTRLTVV.